Described below is a single T cell receptor beta chain sequence and its context. The repertoire was sequenced with immunoSEQ multiplex PCR; TCRdb's copy has only in-frame clones and lacks some. The sample yields about 21,000 clones, around nine tenths seen once. These data originate in a study of blood T cell repertoires in COVID-19. Across the study: The samples span acute and convalescent COVID-19 from the United States, Italy and Spain. Sources were T cells, B-cell-depleted T cells, or PBMCs; the material itself was cDNA or gDNA.

Germline CDR1 is LGHDT and CDR2 is YNNKEL (reference sequence). With 0 bases clipped from V and 10 bases from J, the junction kept 5 bases outside the gene matches. The CDR3 is 15 residues long. The chain uses TRBV3-1 (or the pseudogene TRBV3-2) and TRBJ2-2; 10 bases are shared with TRBD2. This receptor was identified in a man between 65 and 79 years old with active COVID-19. The sample was peripheral blood. The CDR3 sequence is CASSQDTSGATELFF. CDR3 DNA sequence: TGTGCCAGCAGCCAAGACACTAGCGGGGCTACGGAGCTGTTTTTT.